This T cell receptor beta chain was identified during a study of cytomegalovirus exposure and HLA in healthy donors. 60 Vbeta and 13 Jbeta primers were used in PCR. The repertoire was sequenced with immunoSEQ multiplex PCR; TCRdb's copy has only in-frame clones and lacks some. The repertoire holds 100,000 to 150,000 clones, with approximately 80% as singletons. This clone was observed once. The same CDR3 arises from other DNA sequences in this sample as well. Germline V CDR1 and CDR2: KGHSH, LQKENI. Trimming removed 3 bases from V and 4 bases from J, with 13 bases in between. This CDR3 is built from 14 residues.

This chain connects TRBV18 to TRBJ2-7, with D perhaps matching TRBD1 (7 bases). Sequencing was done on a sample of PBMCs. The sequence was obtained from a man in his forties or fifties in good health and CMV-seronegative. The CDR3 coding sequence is TGTGCCAGCTCACCCGCCGCAGGGGGGTACGAGCAGTACTTC. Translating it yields CASSPAAGGYEQYF.